Sequencing of this T cell receptor beta chain was carried out in a study of blood T cell repertoires in COVID-19. Study background: Samples of COVID-19 (acute and convalescent) were obtained from the United States, Italy and Spain. From T cells, B-cell-depleted T cells, or PBMCs came the material, which was cDNA or gDNA.

This CDR3 spans 16 amino acids. Looked up from germline, CDR1 is SGHTA and CDR2 is FQGTGA. J lost 2 bases, V lost 5 bases, and 8 bases had no gene match. The table came from immunoSEQ multiplex PCR; TCRdb's copy has only in-frame clones and leaves some out. The sample has 90,000 or so clones, 75% to 90% seen once. What was sequenced was peripheral blood. The receptor was derived from a woman aged 80 or older with active COVID-19. The chain is built from TRBV7-3 and TRBJ2-5; TRBD2 matches 10 bases. The CDR3 loop reads CASSRTETSGQETQYF. The CDR3 DNA is TGTGCCAGCAGCAGAACAGAGACTAGCGGGCAAGAGACCCAGTACTTC.